A single sample is the source of the 7 T cell receptor beta chains below, sequenced in a study of human T cells and chemical hapten exposure. Noted time point: pre-sensitization, week 0. The treatment here: therapeutic diphenylcyclopropenone sensitization with weekly scalp DPC. MiXCR, run by TCRdb on the RACE reads, gives a single entry per CDR3 protein. The sample has 350,000 to 400,000 distinct CDR3 sequences, 5.1% seen once. The sequences come from whole blood, collected in connection with sensitization to the hapten diphenylcyclopropenone (DPC). Receptors were obtained from a woman in her forties or fifties with alopecia areata. Some clones in this sample may be carry-over from other donors' samples.

V gene TRBV11-2 combines with J gene TRBJ1-5, with no clear D. The CDR3 covers 15 residues. Per germline, CDR1 SGHAT and CDR2 FQNNGV. The V gene lost 0 bases and the J gene lost 3 bases, with 9 bases spanning the gap. As DNA, the CDR3 is TGTGCCAGCAGCTTAGATTTGTCAGACAATCAGCCCCAGCATTTT. It translates to CASSLDLSDNQPQHF.

DNA of the CDR3: TGTGCCACCTTCCGGGACAGACAAAACATTCAGTACTTC. Residues: CATFRDRQNIQYF. This sequence joins TRBV2 and TRBJ2-4, with 7 bases aligning to TRBD1. The germline V gene encodes CDR1 SNHLY and CDR2 FYNNEI. J was trimmed by 5 bases and V by 10 bases; bases with no gene match: 8. CDR3 size: 13 residues.

The chain links TRBV12-3 or TRBV12-4 to TRBJ1-1, with D possibly TRBD1 on 6 matching bases. V lost 3 bases, J lost 1 base, and 12 bases lay in between. The CDR3 contains 15 residues. In DNA form, the CDR3 reads TGTGCCAGCAGTTTTGGTAGCAGGGGGAACACTGAAGCTTTCTTT. Translated, it gives CASSFGSRGNTEAFF.

This clonotype was seen a few times. V is TRBV18 and J is TRBJ2-7, with TRBD1 matching 8 bases. The V gene's germline CDR1 is KGHSH and CDR2 LQKENI. This CDR3 is built from 15 residues. The J segment lost 4 bases and the V segment lost 2 bases, leaving 7 bases of the junction unmatched. The CDR3 bases are TGTGCCAGCTCACCAGGAACAGGGGGGAGGTACGAGCAGTACTTC. Its translation is CASSPGTGGRYEQYF.

This clonotype appeared a few times. The chain links TRBV6-1 to TRBJ1-6, with D unclear. CDR3 size: 16 residues. CDR1 is MNHNS and CDR2 is SASEGT in the germline V gene. Trimming stripped 2 bases from V and 0 bases from J, with 8 bases between. The CDR3 sequence: CASSETESSYNSPLHF. In DNA, the CDR3 is TGTGCCAGCAGTGAAACGGAGAGCTCCTATAATTCACCCCTCCACTTT.

This clonotype occurred a few times. V and J are TRBV5-1 and TRBJ2-6, with D possibly matching TRBD1 (6 bases). The CDR3 covers 16 residues. Per the germline V gene, CDR1 is SGHRS and CDR2 is YFSETQ. V lost 3 bases and J 2 bases, leaving 12 bases between the germline ends. DNA for the CDR3: TGCGCCAGCAGCTATGTATCAGGGGCTGGGGCCAACGTCCTGACTTTC. Protein product: CASSYVSGAGANVLTF.

The sample holds a few counts of this clonotype. The J gene is TRBJ1-1, the V gene TRBV7-9; 7 positions match TRBD1. V trimming: 4 bases; J trimming: 2 bases; junction bases outside the gene matches: 4. The CDR3 spans 14 residues. Germline V lookup: CDR1 SEHNR, CDR2 FQNEAQ (reference sequence). CDR3 nucleotide sequence: TGTGCCAGCAGCTCGGGACAGATCAACACTGAAGCTTTCTTT. It codes for CASSSGQINTEAFF.